A selection of T cell receptor beta chains follows, all from one sample in a study of Graves' ophthalmopathy and Graves' hyperthyroidism. In TCRdb, the multiplex PCR reads were re-called with MiXCR into one record per CDR3 protein. The table has 500,000 to 700,000 distinct CDR3 sequences, about a fifth seen once. Sequenced input: peripheral blood. The receptors shown here come from a woman aged 18-29 years with stable Graves' hyperthyroidism. Some clones in this sample may be carry-over from other donors' samples. CDR3s include the opening cysteine and the closing phenylalanine or tryptophan. The order of the fields is D gene, V gene, clone size, J gene, CDR3 DNA, CDR3 protein. A D gene is named only where the DNA matches it firmly. Some rows have no size entry. The others give once, few or many, or a class for an expanded clone.

.	TRBV12-3/TRBV12-4	few	TRBJ1-5	TGTGCCAGCAGTTTTATCGGGGGAAGCCAGCCCCAGCATTTT	CASSFIGGSQPQHF
.	TRBV20-1	many	TRBJ2-7	TGCAGTGCTAGAATCGGCAGGTCCTACGAGCAGTACTTC	CSARIGRSYEQYF
.	TRBV6-1	many	TRBJ1-5	TGTGCCAGCAGTGAAGCGCTGACAGGCATAAGCAATCAGCCCCAGCATTTT	CASSEALTGISNQPQHF
TRBD1	TRBV12-3/TRBV12-4	few	TRBJ2-7	TGTGCCAGCACCCCGGGACAGGGTCCCTACGAGCAGTACTTC	CASTPGQGPYEQYF
TRBD1	TRBV6-2/TRBV6-3	.	TRBJ2-3	TGTGCCAGCTCCGGGACAGGAAAAAGCACAGATACGCAGTATTTT	CASSGTGKSTDTQYF
.	TRBV12-3/TRBV12-4	.	TRBJ1-1	TGTGCCAGCAGTTTACGTGGGAACCAAGCTTTCTTT	CASSLRGNQAFF
TRBD1	TRBV2	.	TRBJ1-2	TGTGCCAGCCGTTATACTGGGACAGAGTTCTATGGCTACACCTTC	CASRYTGTEFYGYTF
.	TRBV6-1	many	TRBJ1-5	TGTGCCAGCAGTGTCGGACAGCTCAATCAGCCCCAGCATTTT	CASSVGQLNQPQHF
.	TRBV2	.	TRBJ2-5	TGTGCCAGCTCAGGGTGGCAGAAAGAGACCCAGTACTTC	CASSGWQKETQYF
.	TRBV10-3	many	TRBJ2-7	TGTGCCGTTCGTCGGAACGGCTACGAGCAGTACTTC	CAVRRNGYEQYF
TRBD1	TRBV20-1	many	TRBJ2-2	TGCAGTGCCCCGACAGGGGTCACCGGGGAGCTGTTTTTT	CSAPTGVTGELFF
.	TRBV29-1	many	TRBJ2-7	TGCAGCGCCGGGGGGACAGCTAACTCCTACGAGCAGTACTTC	CSAGGTANSYEQYF
TRBD1	TRBV4-1	.	TRBJ1-1	TGCGCCAGCAGCCAAGCCTCCGGGACAGGGGTTGGGTACACTGAAGCTTTCTTT	CASSQASGTGVGYTEAFF
TRBD1	TRBV12-3/TRBV12-4	many	TRBJ1-2	TGTGCCAGCAGTTTAATGCAGGGGGTCACCTTC	CASSLMQGVTF
.	TRBV6-1	.	TRBJ2-7	TGTGCCAGCAGTGCCGACTGGTCCTACGAGCAGTACTTC	CASSADWSYEQYF
TRBD1	TRBV6-1	many	TRBJ2-2	TGTGCCAGCAGTGAATGGACAGGGCGACTCGGGGAGCTGTTTTTT	CASSEWTGRLGELFF
.	TRBV7-2	many	TRBJ2-7	TGTGCCAGCAGACCCCCGGACTATACCCACGAGCAGTACTTC	CASRPPDYTHEQYF
.	TRBV6-5	.	TRBJ1-6	TGTGCCAGCAGTTACTCGCGGGAGATAAAGGATTCACCCCTCCACTTT	CASSYSREIKDSPLHF
.	TRBV5-4	many	TRBJ2-5	TGTGCCAGCAGCCTCCAAGGCCCCCCCGGCGAGACCCAGTACTTC	CASSLQGPPGETQYF
TRBD1	TRBV6-1	.	TRBJ2-7	TGTGCCAGCAGTGAAGACAGGGGGAGCCCTTATTACGAGCAGTACTTC	CASSEDRGSPYYEQYF
.	TRBV19	many	TRBJ1-2	TGTGCCAGTAGTATAGCAGGGACTAACTATGGCTACACCTTC	CASSIAGTNYGYTF
TRBD2	TRBV5-1	many	TRBJ2-7	TGCGCCAGCAGCCGTAGCGGGCAAACCTACGAGCAGTACTTC	CASSRSGQTYEQYF
.	TRBV4-1	.	TRBJ1-2	TGCGCCAGCAGCCCAGGGATGACCTATGGCTACACCTTC	CASSPGMTYGYTF